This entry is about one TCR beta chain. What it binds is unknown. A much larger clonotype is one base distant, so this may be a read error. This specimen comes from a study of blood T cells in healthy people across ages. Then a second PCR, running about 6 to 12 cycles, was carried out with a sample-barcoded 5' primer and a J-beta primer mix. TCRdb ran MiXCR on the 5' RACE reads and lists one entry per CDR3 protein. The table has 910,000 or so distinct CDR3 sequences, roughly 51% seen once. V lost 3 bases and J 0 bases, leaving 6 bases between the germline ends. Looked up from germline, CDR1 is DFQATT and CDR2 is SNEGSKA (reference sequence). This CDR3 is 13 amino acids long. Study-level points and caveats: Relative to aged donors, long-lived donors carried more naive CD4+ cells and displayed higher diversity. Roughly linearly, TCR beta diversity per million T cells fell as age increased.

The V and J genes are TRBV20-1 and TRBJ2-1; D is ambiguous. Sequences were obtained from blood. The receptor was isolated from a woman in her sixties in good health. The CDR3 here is CSASESSYNEQFF. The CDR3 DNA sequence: TGCAGTGCTAGCGAAAGCTCCTACAATGAGCAGTTCTTC.